These T cell receptor beta chains were read from a single sample in a study of vaccination and CD4 T cells after COVID-19. TCRdb independently ran MiXCR on the PCR reads; one entry per CDR3 protein. The table has some 14,000 distinct CDR3 sequences, approximately 51% seen once. Their antigen targets remain unknown. The sequencing sample was made of CD4+ T cells from blood, cultured in vitro. The receptors were gathered from a human donor who had recovered from COVID-19. CDR3s include the opening cysteine and the closing phenylalanine or tryptophan. D genes are given only for firm matches. Clone size appears in some rows only: once, few, many, or a class for an expanded clone.

V,size,J,D,CDR3,DNA
TRBV7-3,-,TRBJ1-1,-,CASSVRGDTEAFF,TGTGCCAGCAGCGTCCGGGGGGACACTGAAGCTTTCTTT
TRBV10-3,-,TRBJ2-1,TRBD2,CATTRTSGRGYEQFF,TGTGCCACCACCAGGACTAGCGGGAGGGGCTATGAGCAGTTCTTC
TRBV27,-,TRBJ2-1,-,CASSGTLELYNEQFF,TGTGCCAGCAGTGGGACACTAGAGCTTTACAATGAGCAGTTCTTC
TRBV19,-,TRBJ2-6,TRBD1,CAAGQGSSGANVLTF,TGTGCCGCCGGACAGGGGAGCTCTGGGGCCAACGTCCTGACTTTC
TRBV28,-,TRBJ2-1,-,CASSFKFREQFF,TGTGCCAGCAGTTTTAAGTTTCGTGAGCAGTTCTTC
TRBV30,few,TRBJ1-2,-,CAWSHTRDGGGYTF,TGTGCCTGGAGTCATACACGGGACGGCGGCGGCTACACCTTC
TRBV7-2,-,TRBJ2-7,TRBD2,CASSLSLGLGNYEQYF,TGTGCCAGCAGCTTATCTTTGGGACTAGGGAATTACGAGCAGTACTTC
TRBV20-1,few,TRBJ2-1,TRBD1,CSETGTGLNEQFF,TGCAGTGAGACCGGGACAGGCCTCAATGAGCAGTTCTTC
TRBV12-3/TRBV12-4,-,TRBJ1-1,-,CASRGPGIPEAFF,TGTGCCAGCAGGGGACCAGGGATACCTGAAGCTTTCTTT
TRBV20-1,few,TRBJ2-5,-,CSAVVGEQETQYF,TGCAGTGCTGTGGTTGGGGAGCAAGAGACCCAGTACTTC
TRBV7-6,-,TRBJ2-5,TRBD2,CASSLGRARETQYF,TGTGCCAGCAGTCTAGGGAGGGCCCGTGAGACCCAGTACTTC
TRBV6-1,-,TRBJ1-3,TRBD1,CASSPGQGIFGNTIYF,TGTGCCAGCAGTCCGGGACAGGGGATTTTTGGAAACACCATATATTTT
TRBV5-6,few,TRBJ1-5,-,CASSYHNQPQHF,TGTGCCAGCAGCTACCACAACCAGCCCCAGCATTTT
TRBV30,few,TRBJ1-1,TRBD1,CAWSFTTGSGAFF,TGTGCCTGGAGTTTTACGACAGGGTCGGGAGCTTTCTTT
TRBV25-1,-,TRBJ2-1,TRBD2,CASSDPTSASNEQFF,TGTGCCAGCAGTGACCCAACTAGCGCATCCAATGAGCAGTTCTTC
TRBV19,-,TRBJ1-2,TRBD1,CASSTGTGKGYGYTF,TGTGCCAGTAGTACCGGGACAGGGAAGGGCTATGGCTACACCTTC
TRBV7-7,-,TRBJ2-3,-,CASSPILGDTQYF,TGTGCCAGCAGCCCAATTCTGGGAGATACGCAGTATTTT
TRBV21-1,few,TRBJ2-7,-,CASSKVRTRKYF,TGTGCCAGCAGCAAAGTACGAACCCGCAAGTACTTC
TRBV12-3/TRBV12-4,few,TRBJ1-2,TRBD1,CASSFRSPGTGGNYGYTF,TGTGCCAGCAGTTTCCGCAGCCCAGGGACAGGGGGGAACTATGGCTACACCTTC
TRBV20-1,few,TRBJ2-1,-,CSARDGRVTYNEQFF,TGCAGTGCTAGAGATGGCCGGGTGACCTACAATGAGCAGTTCTTC
TRBV29-1,-,TRBJ2-7,-,CSVNAREYYEQYF,TGCAGCGTTAATGCGAGAGAATACTACGAGCAGTACTTC
TRBV20-1,few,TRBJ2-7,-,CSARSQGGEQYF,TGCAGTGCTAGATCGCAGGGCGGCGAGCAGTACTTC
TRBV7-3,few,TRBJ2-7,-,CASSPDRTDEQYF,TGTGCCAGCAGCCCTGACAGGACCGACGAGCAGTACTTC
TRBV12-3/TRBV12-4,-,TRBJ2-3,TRBD2,CASSLAAGGVPDTQYF,TGTGCCAGCAGTTTAGCGGCGGGAGGGGTTCCAGATACGCAGTATTTT
TRBV20-1,-,TRBJ2-7,TRBD2,CSARDGGLASYEQYF,TGCAGTGCTAGAGATGGGGGACTAGCCTCCTACGAGCAGTACTTC
TRBV12-3/TRBV12-4,-,TRBJ2-3,-,CASSSVSTDTQYF,TGTGCCAGCAGTTCCGTTAGCACAGATACGCAGTATTTT
TRBV11-2,few,TRBJ2-7,TRBD2,CASSLSAGGLSSYEQYF,TGTGCCAGCAGCCTATCCGCGGGGGGACTTTCCTCCTACGAGCAGTACTTC
TRBV28,few,TRBJ1-1,-,CASSPGDTEAFF,TGTGCCAGCAGTCCAGGGGACACTGAAGCTTTCTTT
TRBV6-1,-,TRBJ1-5,TRBD1,CASTRTGASNQPQHF,TGTGCCAGCACGCGGACAGGAGCAAGCAATCAGCCCCAGCATTTT
TRBV6-1,few,TRBJ1-5,TRBD1,CASSPRQGSNQPQHF,TGTGCCAGCAGCCCACGACAGGGAAGCAATCAGCCCCAGCATTTT
TRBV4-1,-,TRBJ2-7,TRBD1,CASSQRQGDEQYF,TGCGCCAGCAGCCAGCGACAGGGCGACGAGCAGTACTTC
TRBV7-2,-,TRBJ2-3,-,CASSEITDTQYF,TGTGCCAGCAGCGAAATCACAGATACGCAGTATTTT
TRBV28,-,TRBJ1-1,-,CASSLDRRGGNTEAFF,TGTGCCAGCAGTTTGGATCGAAGGGGGGGTAACACTGAAGCTTTCTTT
TRBV20-1,few,TRBJ1-2,-,CSAPRDWPNYGYTF,TGCAGTGCTCCGAGGGACTGGCCTAACTATGGCTACACCTTC
TRBV11-3,-,TRBJ1-1,-,CASSLGVGRFSGTEAFF,TGTGCCAGCAGCCTTGGCGTGGGGAGGTTTTCGGGCACTGAAGCTTTCTTT
TRBV28,-,TRBJ2-3,TRBD2,CASSLGLTSGGTDTQYF,TGTGCCAGCAGTCTTGGCCTGACTAGCGGGGGCACAGATACGCAGTATTTT
TRBV7-2,few,TRBJ2-1,TRBD2,CASRWTSGNEQFF,TGTGCCAGCAGGTGGACTAGCGGAAATGAGCAGTTCTTC
TRBV15,-,TRBJ2-7,-,CATSRDWGREEQYF,TGTGCCACCAGCAGAGACTGGGGACGGGAGGAGCAGTACTTC
TRBV4-1,-,TRBJ2-2,-,CASSQVGQGKVTGELFF,TGCGCCAGCAGCCAAGTAGGCCAGGGGAAGGTTACCGGGGAGCTGTTTTTT
TRBV2,-,TRBJ2-2,-,CASRTASTGELFF,TGTGCCAGCCGGACAGCGAGCACCGGGGAGCTGTTTTTT
TRBV28,-,TRBJ2-2,-,CASSFHTPNTGELFF,TGTGCCAGCAGTTTTCACACTCCCAACACCGGGGAGTTGTTTTTT
TRBV12-3/TRBV12-4,large,TRBJ2-3,TRBD2,CASSRRMTSGTDTQYF,TGTGCCAGCAGCCGGAGGATGACTAGCGGCACAGATACGCAGTATTTT
TRBV20-1,-,TRBJ1-5,-,CSALKWADQYHNQPQHF,TGCAGTGCTTTAAAATGGGCAGACCAGTACCACAATCAGCCCCAGCATTTT
TRBV5-1,-,TRBJ2-5,-,CASSARGQWEETQYF,TGCGCCAGCAGTGCCCGGGGCCAATGGGAAGAGACCCAGTACTTC
TRBV24-1,-,TRBJ2-5,TRBD1,CATSLPGQGAGETQYF,TGTGCCACCAGCCTTCCCGGACAGGGGGCTGGGGAGACCCAGTACTTC
TRBV20-1,-,TRBJ2-5,TRBD2,CSARGLAGIQTQYF,TGCAGTGCCAGGGGACTAGCGGGAATTCAGACCCAGTACTTC
TRBV2,-,TRBJ2-3,TRBD2,CASSLAGPTDTQYF,TGTGCCAGCAGTCTAGCGGGGCCCACAGATACGCAGTATTTT
TRBV24-1,-,TRBJ2-1,TRBD2,CATSDDSGRGFANEQFF,TGTGCCACCAGTGATGATAGCGGGAGGGGGTTTGCTAATGAGCAGTTCTTC
TRBV28,-,TRBJ2-2,-,CASSLAGESGELFF,TGTGCCAGCAGTTTGGCAGGGGAGAGCGGGGAGCTGTTTTTT
TRBV7-2,-,TRBJ1-6,TRBD1,CASSLRQGGNSPLHF,TGTGCCAGCAGCTTACGACAGGGAGGAAATTCACCCCTCCACTTT
TRBV19,-,TRBJ2-7,-,CASSFTGRRGYEQYF,TGTGCCAGTAGTTTTACCGGACGACGGGGGTACGAGCAGTACTTC
TRBV25-1,-,TRBJ1-6,TRBD1,CASSEFGQGYSPLHF,TGTGCCAGCAGTGAATTTGGACAGGGTTATTCACCCCTCCACTTT
TRBV30,-,TRBJ1-1,-,CAWSSGRTNAEAFF,TGTGCCTGGAGTTCCGGACGGACGAACGCTGAAGCTTTCTTT
TRBV15,few,TRBJ2-6,-,CATSRDRSSGANVLTF,TGTGCCACCAGCAGAGATCGGAGCTCTGGGGCCAACGTCCTGACTTTC
TRBV30,once,TRBJ1-1,-,CAWRQNTEAFF,TGTGCCTGGAGACAGAACACTGAAGCTTTCTTT
TRBV7-9,few,TRBJ1-2,-,CASTTEGSGYTF,TGTGCCAGCACCACCGAGGGTTCTGGCTACACCTTC
TRBV28,-,TRBJ1-2,TRBD1,CASNLQGAQGYTF,TGTGCCAGCAACCTACAGGGGGCGCAAGGCTACACCTTC
TRBV7-6,few,TRBJ2-7,TRBD2,CASSLVLSGLAGSYEQYF,TGTGCCAGCAGCTTAGTATTGTCGGGGCTAGCGGGCTCCTACGAGCAGTACTTC